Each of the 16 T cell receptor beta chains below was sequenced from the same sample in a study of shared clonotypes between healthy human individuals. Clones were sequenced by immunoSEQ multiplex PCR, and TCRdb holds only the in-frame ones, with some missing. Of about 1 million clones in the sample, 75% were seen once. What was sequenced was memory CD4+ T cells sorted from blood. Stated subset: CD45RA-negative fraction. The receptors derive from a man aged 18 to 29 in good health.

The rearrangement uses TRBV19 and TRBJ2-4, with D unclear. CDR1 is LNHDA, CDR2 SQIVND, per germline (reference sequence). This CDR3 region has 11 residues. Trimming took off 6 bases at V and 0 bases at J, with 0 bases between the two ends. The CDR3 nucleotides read TGTGCCAGTAGAGCCAAAAACATTCAGTACTTC. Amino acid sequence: CASRAKNIQYF.

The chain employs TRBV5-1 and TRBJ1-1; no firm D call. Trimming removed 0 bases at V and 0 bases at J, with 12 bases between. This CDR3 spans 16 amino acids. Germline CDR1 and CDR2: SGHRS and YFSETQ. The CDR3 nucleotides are TGCGCCAGCAGCTTGGACTCTGGGCTATTGAACACTGAAGCTTTCTTT. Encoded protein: CASSLDSGLLNTEAFF.

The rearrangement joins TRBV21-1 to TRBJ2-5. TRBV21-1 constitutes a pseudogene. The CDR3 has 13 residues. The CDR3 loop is CASRGFRRETQYF. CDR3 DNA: TGTGCCAGCAGGGGGTTTAGAAGAGAGACCCAGTACTTC.

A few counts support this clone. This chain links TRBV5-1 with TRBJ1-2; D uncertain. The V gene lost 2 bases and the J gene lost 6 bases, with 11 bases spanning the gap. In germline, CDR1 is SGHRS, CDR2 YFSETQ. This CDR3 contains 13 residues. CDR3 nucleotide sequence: TGCGCCAGCAGCTTTGCTAACGGTGATGGCTACACCTTC. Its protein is CASSFANGDGYTF. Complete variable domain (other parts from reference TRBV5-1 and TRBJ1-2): KAGVTQTPRYLIKTRGQQVTLSCSPISGHRSVSWYQQTPGQGLQFLFEYFSETQRNKGNFPGRFSGRQFSNSRSEMNVSTLELGDSALYLCASSFANGDGYTFGSGTRLTVV.

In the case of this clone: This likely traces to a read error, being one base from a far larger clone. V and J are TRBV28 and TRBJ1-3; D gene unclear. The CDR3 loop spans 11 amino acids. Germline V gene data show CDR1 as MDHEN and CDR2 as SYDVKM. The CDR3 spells CASSSRNTIYF. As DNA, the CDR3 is TGTGCCAGCAGCTCTCGAAACACCATATATTTT.

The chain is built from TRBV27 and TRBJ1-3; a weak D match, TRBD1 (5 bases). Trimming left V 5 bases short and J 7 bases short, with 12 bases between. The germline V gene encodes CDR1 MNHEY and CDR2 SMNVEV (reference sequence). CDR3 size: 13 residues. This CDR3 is CASSEGRGNTIYF. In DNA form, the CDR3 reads TGTGCCAGCAGTGAGGGAAGGGGTAACACCATATATTTT.

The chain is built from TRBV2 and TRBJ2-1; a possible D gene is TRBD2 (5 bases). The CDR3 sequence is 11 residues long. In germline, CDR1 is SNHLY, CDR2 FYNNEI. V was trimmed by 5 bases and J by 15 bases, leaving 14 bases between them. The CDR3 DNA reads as TGTGCCAGCAGTAGGACTCTCACTGCGTTCTTC. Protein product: CASSRTLTAFF.

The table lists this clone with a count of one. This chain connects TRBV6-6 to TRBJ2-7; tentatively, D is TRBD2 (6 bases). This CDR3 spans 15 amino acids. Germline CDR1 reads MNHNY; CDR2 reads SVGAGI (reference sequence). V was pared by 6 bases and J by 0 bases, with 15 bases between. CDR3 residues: CASRDAGGTSYEQYF. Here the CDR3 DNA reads TGTGCCAGCAGAGACGCCGGGGGAACCTCCTACGAGCAGTACTTC.

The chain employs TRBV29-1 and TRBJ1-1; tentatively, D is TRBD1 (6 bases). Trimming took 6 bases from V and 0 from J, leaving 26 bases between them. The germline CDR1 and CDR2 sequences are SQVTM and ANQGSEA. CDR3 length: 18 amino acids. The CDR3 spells CSVAGGRGQTHMNTEAFF. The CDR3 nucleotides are TGCAGCGTCGCCGGGGGCAGGGGCCAGACTCACATGAACACTGAAGCTTTCTTT. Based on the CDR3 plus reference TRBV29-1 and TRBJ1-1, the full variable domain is SAVISQKPSRDICQRGTSLTIQCQVDSQVTMMFWYRQQPGQSLTLIATANQGSEATYESGFVIDKFPISRPNLTFSTLTVSNMSPEDSSIYLCSVAGGRGQTHMNTEAFFGQGTRLTVV.

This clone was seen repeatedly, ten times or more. The CDR3 sequence: CASSPGGIATNEKLFF. CDR3 nucleotide sequence: TGTGCCAGCAGCCCCGGAGGGATTGCAACTAATGAAAAACTGTTTTTT. The chain uses TRBV11-2 and TRBJ1-4; D uncertain. This CDR3 spans 16 amino acids. The V end lost 5 bases, the J end lost 0 bases, and 13 bases lay between the germline ends. Germline V gene sequence: CDR1 SGHAT, CDR2 FQNNGV.

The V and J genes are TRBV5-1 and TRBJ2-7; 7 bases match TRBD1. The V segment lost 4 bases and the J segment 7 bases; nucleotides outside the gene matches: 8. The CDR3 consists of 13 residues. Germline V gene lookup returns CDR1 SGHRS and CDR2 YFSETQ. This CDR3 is CASSPDRAGEQYF. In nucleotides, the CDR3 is TGCGCCAGCAGCCCAGACAGGGCTGGTGAGCAGTACTTC.

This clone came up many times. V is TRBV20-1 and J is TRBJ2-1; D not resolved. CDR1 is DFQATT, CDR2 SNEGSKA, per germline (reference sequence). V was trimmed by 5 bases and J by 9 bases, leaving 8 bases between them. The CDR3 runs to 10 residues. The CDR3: CSAERGEQFF. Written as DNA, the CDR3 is TGCAGTGCTGAACGTGGTGAGCAGTTCTTC.

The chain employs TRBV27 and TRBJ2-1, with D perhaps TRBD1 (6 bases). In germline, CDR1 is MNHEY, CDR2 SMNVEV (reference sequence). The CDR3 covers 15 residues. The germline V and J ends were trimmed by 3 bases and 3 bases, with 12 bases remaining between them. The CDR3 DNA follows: TGTGCCAGCAGTTTGGGGGCGAGGGGCTACAATGAGCAGTTCTTC. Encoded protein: CASSLGARGYNEQFF.

As DNA, the CDR3 is TGTGCCTGGACCAGGGATTTGGAAAAACTGTTTTTT. As protein: CAWTRDLEKLFF. The chain is built from TRBV30 and TRBJ1-4, with D possibly matching TRBD1 (5 bases). Trimming stripped 4 bases from V and 8 bases from J, with 11 bases between. The CDR3 totals 12 residues. CDR1 is GTSNPN, CDR2 SVGIG, per germline (reference sequence).

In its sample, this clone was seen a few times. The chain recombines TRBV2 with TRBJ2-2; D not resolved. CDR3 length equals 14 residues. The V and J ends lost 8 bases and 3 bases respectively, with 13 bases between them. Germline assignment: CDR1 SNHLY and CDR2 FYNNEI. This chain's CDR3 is CASANERHTGELFF. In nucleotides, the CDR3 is TGTGCCAGCGCAAACGAGAGACACACCGGGGAGCTGTTTTTT.

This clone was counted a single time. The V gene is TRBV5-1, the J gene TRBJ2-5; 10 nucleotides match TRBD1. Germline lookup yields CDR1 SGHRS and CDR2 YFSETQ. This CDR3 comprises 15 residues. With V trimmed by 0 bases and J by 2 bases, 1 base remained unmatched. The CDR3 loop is CASSLGQGAQETQYF. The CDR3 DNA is TGCGCCAGCAGCTTGGGACAGGGGGCTCAAGAGACCCAGTACTTC.